Below, 21 T cell receptor beta chains from the same sample are listed, as sequenced in a study of T cell changes during pregnancy in multiple sclerosis. Sequencing used immunoSEQ multiplex PCR; TCRdb keeps in-frame clones, though not all of them. The sample records approximately 130,000 clones, less than 97% being singletons. The sample consisted of peripheral blood, taken after pregnancy. The origin of the receptors is a female donor with multiple sclerosis, enrolled in a pregnancy study.

The chain uses TRBV4-1 and TRBJ2-7, with a possible D match to TRBD2 (5 bases). V was cut by 4 bases and J by 5 bases, with 15 bases left in between. Looked up from germline, CDR1 is MGHRA and CDR2 is YSYEKL. The CDR3 is 14 amino acids. This CDR3 reads CASSLGSGVNEQYF. The CDR3 DNA follows: TGCGCCAGCAGCCTAGGGAGTGGCGTAAACGAGCAGTACTTC.

In its sample, this clone was seen once. This chain links TRBV5-4 with TRBJ2-3, with 10 bases identical to TRBD2. Per the germline V gene, CDR1 is SGHNT and CDR2 is YYREEE (reference sequence). CDR3 size: 14 residues. V gave up 4 bases and J gave up 5 bases; unmatched junction bases: 4. For the CDR3, the DNA is TGTGCCAGCAGCGGAGCGGGAGGGAAAGATACGCAGTATTTT. Translating gives CASSGAGGKDTQYF.

This chain uses TRBV5-1 with TRBJ1-1; 10 bases fit TRBD1. V shed 5 bases and J 7 bases; nucleotides not matched to a gene: 8. Germline CDR1 SGHRS, CDR2 YFSETQ. The CDR3 spans 14 residues. The CDR3: CASRPRQGADEAFF. DNA for the CDR3: TGCGCCAGCAGACCCCGACAGGGGGCGGATGAAGCTTTCTTT.

This rearrangement joins TRBV27 to TRBJ1-4; D unclear. V gave up 5 bases and J gave up 10 bases, with 14 bases separating them. CDR1 is MNHEY and CDR2 is SMNVEV in the germline V gene (reference sequence). This CDR3 is 13 amino acids long. The CDR3 bases are TGTGCCAGCAGTGCCATGAGAGGAGCAAAACTGTTTTTT. Protein: CASSAMRGAKLFF.

The J gene is TRBJ2-7, the V gene TRBV19, with TRBD2 identical over 10 bases. Germline V gene lookup returns CDR1 LNHDA and CDR2 SQIVND (reference sequence). Unmatched junction bases numbered 10, after V lost 3 bases and J lost 2 bases. The CDR3 extends over 17 amino acids. Written as DNA, the CDR3 is TGTGCCAGTAGTATGACGGGAGCGGGAGGGGAAACCTACGAGCAGTACTTC. It translates to CASSMTGAGGETYEQYF.

V is TRBV2 and J is TRBJ1-4; the match to TRBD1 covers 7 bases. V lost 6 bases to trimming and J lost 8 bases; unmatched junction nucleotides: 6. Germline lookup yields CDR1 SNHLY and CDR2 FYNNEI. This CDR3 comprises 13 residues. CDR3 loop: CASRPGTAEKLFF. The CDR3 nucleotides are TGTGCCAGCAGGCCCGGGACAGCAGAAAAACTGTTTTTT.

The chain employs TRBV27 and TRBJ2-2; 7 nucleotides line up with TRBD1. V shed 3 bases and J 3 bases; nucleotides not matched to a gene: 4. CDR1 MNHEY and CDR2 SMNVEV come from the germline V gene (reference sequence). This CDR3 has 15 residues. The CDR3 is CASSLGQLYTGELFF. The CDR3, as DNA: TGTGCCAGCAGTTTGGGACAGCTTTACACCGGGGAGCTGTTTTTT.

The chain employs TRBV14 and TRBJ2-3; the D gene is possibly TRBD1 (5 bases). V lost 0 bases, J lost 8 bases, and 15 bases lay in between. Germline V gene data show CDR1 as SGHDN and CDR2 as FVKESK. This CDR3 has 15 residues. The CDR3 region has the DNA TGTGCCAGCAGCCAAGATGTAATACCCCAGGGTACGCAGTATTTT. Amino acids: CASSQDVIPQGTQYF.

This sequence joins TRBV7-9 and TRBJ2-1, with TRBD1 matching 9 bases. Germline CDR1 and CDR2: SEHNR and FQNEAQ (reference sequence). The CDR3 consists of 16 residues. V dropped 2 bases and J dropped 3; count of bases not matched to a gene: 5. The chain's CDR3 is CASSLLGTGIYNEQFF. The CDR3 nucleotides are TGTGCCAGCAGCTTACTTGGGACAGGGATCTACAATGAGCAGTTCTTC.

This chain links TRBV5-1 with TRBJ2-3, with TRBD1 matching 8 bases. This CDR3 contains 18 residues. Per the germline V gene, CDR1 is SGHRS and CDR2 is YFSETQ. The V gene end was trimmed by 0 bases and the J gene end by 0 bases; junction bases not matched to a gene: 9. CDR3 protein: CASSLGFQGATSTDTQYF. The CDR3 DNA sequence: TGCGCCAGCAGCTTGGGGTTTCAGGGGGCTACTAGCACAGATACGCAGTATTTT.

The chain employs TRBV5-1 and TRBJ2-2; 8 bases are a match to TRBD2. Germline CDR1 SGHRS, CDR2 YFSETQ. This CDR3 is 18 amino acids long. The V and J ends lost 2 bases and 0 bases, in that order; junction bases with no gene match: 9. This chain's CDR3 is CASSLPLSGGPNTGELFF. CDR3 sequence (DNA): TGCGCCAGCAGCTTACCCCTCTCGGGAGGGCCGAACACCGGGGAGCTGTTTTTT.

The CDR3 reads CASSPPGGAGTEAFF. CDR3 coding DNA: TGTGCCAGCAGCCCACCAGGGGGCGCGGGCACTGAAGCTTTCTTT. V and J are TRBV5-4 and TRBJ1-1; 8 positions match TRBD1. Germline assignment: CDR1 SGHNT and CDR2 YYREEE (reference sequence). The CDR3 contains 15 residues. The J segment lost 4 bases and the V segment lost 4 bases, leaving 9 bases of the junction unmatched.

This chain connects TRBV18 to TRBJ2-2; 10 bases match TRBD1. J lost 5 bases, V lost 6 bases, and 6 bases had no gene match. The CDR3 consists of 15 residues. CDR1 KGHSH and CDR2 LQKENI come from the germline V gene. CDR3 region: CASSGQGSGTGELFF. In DNA form, the CDR3 reads TGTGCCAGCTCGGGACAGGGGAGTGGAACCGGGGAGCTGTTTTTT.

The chain has TRBV4-1 and TRBJ2-3; D is uncertain. The CDR3 runs 14 residues. Per the germline V gene, CDR1 is MGHRA and CDR2 is YSYEKL. The germline V and J ends were trimmed by 0 bases and 7 bases, with 11 bases remaining between them. The CDR3: CASSQEPSLYTQYF. The DNA for the CDR3 is TGCGCCAGCAGCCAAGAGCCTAGTCTGTATACGCAGTATTTT.

V and J are TRBV6-5 and TRBJ1-2; 8 bases align to TRBD1. Germline trimming cut 1 base from V and 8 bases from J; bases unmatched to any gene: 6. The CDR3 has 14 amino acids. Germline lookup yields CDR1 MNHEY and CDR2 SVGAGI. The CDR3 sequence is CASSYFQGAEGYTF. The DNA for the CDR3 is TGTGCCAGCAGTTACTTCCAGGGGGCGGAGGGCTACACCTTC.

The chain uses TRBV5-6 and TRBJ2-7; 8 nucleotides agree with TRBD1. The trim removed 4 bases at V and 5 bases at J, leaving 11 bases unmatched. CDR1 SGHDT and CDR2 YYEEEE come from the germline V gene. The CDR3 extends over 15 amino acids. This chain's CDR3 is CASSQAGQGRNEQYF. CDR3 DNA: TGTGCCAGCAGCCAAGCTGGACAGGGTCGCAACGAGCAGTACTTC.

In its sample, this clone was seen once. V usage is TRBV4-2 and J usage is TRBJ2-5; the D gene is possibly TRBD2 (6 bases). The CDR3 extends over 15 amino acids. Germline V gene lookup returns CDR1 LGHNA and CDR2 YNFKEQ. V was trimmed by 0 bases and J by 5 bases, leaving 13 bases between them. CDR3 region: CASSQEVLAKETQYF. The DNA for the CDR3 is TGTGCCAGCAGCCAAGAAGTTCTAGCGAAGGAGACCCAGTACTTC.

The chain carries TRBV5-6 and TRBJ2-7; tentative D call: TRBD2 (6 bases). V lost 4 bases to trimming and J lost 3 bases, with 26 bases between them. In germline, CDR1 is SGHDT, CDR2 YYEEEE. The CDR3 contains 18 residues. For the CDR3, the DNA is TGTGCCAGCAGCCCCACTCTAGTGCGTAGCGGTAAACTCTACGAGCAGTACTTC. It specifies CASSPTLVRSGKLYEQYF.

J is TRBJ2-7 and V is TRBV30, with 7 nucleotides matching TRBD1. Germline assignment: CDR1 GTSNPN and CDR2 SVGIG (reference sequence). Trimming removed 0 bases from V and 2 bases from J; junction bases left unmatched: 7. The CDR3 length is 15 residues. Written as DNA, the CDR3 is TGTGCCTGGAGTGTCACGACAGGGCGAACCTACGAGCAGTACTTC. This translates into CAWSVTTGRTYEQYF.

The chain is built from TRBV20-1 and TRBJ2-7; possible D gene TRBD1, 6 bases. The V and J ends lost 5 bases and 6 bases respectively, with 11 bases between them. Looked up from germline, CDR1 is DFQATT and CDR2 is SNEGSKA (reference sequence). The CDR3 totals 11 residues. The CDR3 region is CSALDSLEQYF. The CDR3 nucleotides read TGCAGTGCTCTGGACAGCCTCGAGCAGTACTTC.

The chain recombines TRBV7-6 with TRBJ2-7; D not certain. V lost 0 bases to trimming and J lost 2 bases, with 8 bases between them. CDR1 is SGHVS and CDR2 is FNYEAQ in the germline V gene. The length of the CDR3 is 14 residues. In DNA form, the CDR3 reads TGTGCCAGCAGCTTAGCAGCCTCCCCCTACGAGCAGTACTTC. Protein product: CASSLAASPYEQYF.